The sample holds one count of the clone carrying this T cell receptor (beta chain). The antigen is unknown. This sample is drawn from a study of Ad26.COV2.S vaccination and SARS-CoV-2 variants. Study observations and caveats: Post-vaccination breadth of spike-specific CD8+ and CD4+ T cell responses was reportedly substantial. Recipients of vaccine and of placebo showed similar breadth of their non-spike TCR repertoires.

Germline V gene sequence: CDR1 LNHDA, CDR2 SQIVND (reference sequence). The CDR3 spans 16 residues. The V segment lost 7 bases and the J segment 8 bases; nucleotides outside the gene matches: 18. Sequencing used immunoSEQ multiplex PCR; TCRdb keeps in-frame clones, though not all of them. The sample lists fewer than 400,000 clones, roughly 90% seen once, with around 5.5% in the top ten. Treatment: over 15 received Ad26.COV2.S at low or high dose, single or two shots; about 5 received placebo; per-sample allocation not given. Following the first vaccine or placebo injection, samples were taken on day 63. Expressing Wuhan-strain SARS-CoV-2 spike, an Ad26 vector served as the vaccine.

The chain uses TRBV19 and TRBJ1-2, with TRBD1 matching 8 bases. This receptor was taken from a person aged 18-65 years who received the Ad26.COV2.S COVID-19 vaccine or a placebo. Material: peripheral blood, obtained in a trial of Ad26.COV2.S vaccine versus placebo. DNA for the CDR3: TGTGCCAGTACCCAGCACAGGGGGAATGGGGAAATAGGCTACACCTTC. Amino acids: CASTQHRGNGEIGYTF.